Listed below are T cell receptor beta chains from one sample, sequenced in a study of blood T cells in healthy people across ages. TCRdb processed the 5' RACE reads anew with MiXCR; each CDR3 protein has one entry. The sample holds 650,000 to 1,000,000 distinct CDR3 sequences; roughly 34% are singletons and the top ten take 10% to 15%. The sample taken for sequencing was blood. The receptors originated from a man aged 18 to 29 in good health. Both conserved end residues are part of each CDR3.

v_gene,j_gene,CDR3aa
TRBV5-1,TRBJ2-5,CASSLVLGKETQYF
TRBV12-3/TRBV12-4,TRBJ2-7,CASSFSAGGGEQYF
TRBV7-9,TRBJ2-7,CASSFRGQGFEQYF
TRBV9,.,CASSGDRGYGETQYF
TRBV15,TRBJ1-5,CATSRGQLDQPQHF
TRBV27,TRBJ2-3,CASSLYSGLASDTQYF
TRBV3-1,TRBJ1-2,CASSPVTRDHGYTF
TRBV6-1,TRBJ2-2,CASSEPPGKITGELFF
TRBV4-3,TRBJ1-3,CASSPGTGLYTIYF
TRBV5-1,TRBJ1-1,CASSSAQPLNTEAFF
TRBV30,TRBJ1-2,CAWSVRERGGYTF
TRBV5-1,TRBJ2-2,CASSQYSSSGTGELFF
TRBV20-1,TRBJ1-6,CSAPSRQGRAPLHF
TRBV12-3/TRBV12-4,TRBJ2-5,CASGPRDRGQETQYF
TRBV11-2,TRBJ2-5,CASSLWGGLQETQYF
TRBV6-6,TRBJ2-7,CASGQGNSYEQYF
TRBV12-3/TRBV12-4,TRBJ2-2,CASSPGGELFF
TRBV5-1,TRBJ2-1,CASNLAAYSYNEQFF
TRBV5-1,TRBJ2-1,CASSSTTSGGAHEQFF
TRBV3-1,TRBJ1-5,CASSQDPGALKHF
TRBV20-1,TRBJ2-7,CSASVSRGEYEQYF
TRBV29-1,TRBJ2-4,CSVEGDSKAKNIQYF
TRBV5-1,.,CASSPGQGYNEQYF
TRBV7-3,TRBJ2-3,CASSLMAPGGRTDTQYF
TRBV6-2/TRBV6-3,TRBJ1-1,CASSPGGRFEAFF
TRBV12-3/TRBV12-4,TRBJ2-3,CASSPKRGLSTDTQYF
TRBV3-1,TRBJ2-1,CASSQGSSVYNEQFF
TRBV9,TRBJ1-5,CASSVGEGSNQPQHF
TRBV20-1,TRBJ1-4,CSAKSLTGGEKLFF
TRBV6-2/TRBV6-3,TRBJ2-4,CASELGAATVKQYF
TRBV20-1,TRBJ2-1,CSAHPTRFHNEQFF
TRBV11-2,TRBJ1-2,CASSNTGGSGCGYTF
TRBV4-3,TRBJ1-2,CASSQDHNRPYGYTF
TRBV3-1,TRBJ1-2,CASNNMGPEGSYTF
TRBV10-3,TRBJ2-1,CAIGLAGGPMNEQFF
TRBV15,TRBJ2-1,CATSREGSVSSYNEQFF
TRBV7-3,TRBJ2-5,CASSLTVGGQREQYF
TRBV29-1,TRBJ1-1,CSGWNMNTEAFF
TRBV5-1,TRBJ1-2,CASSPRRRVGYGYTF
TRBV27,TRBJ1-2,CASSSTRDSNYGYTF
TRBV6-2/TRBV6-3,TRBJ2-1,CASTWGFSYNEQFF
TRBV5-1,TRBJ1-2,CASSPTVHYGYTF